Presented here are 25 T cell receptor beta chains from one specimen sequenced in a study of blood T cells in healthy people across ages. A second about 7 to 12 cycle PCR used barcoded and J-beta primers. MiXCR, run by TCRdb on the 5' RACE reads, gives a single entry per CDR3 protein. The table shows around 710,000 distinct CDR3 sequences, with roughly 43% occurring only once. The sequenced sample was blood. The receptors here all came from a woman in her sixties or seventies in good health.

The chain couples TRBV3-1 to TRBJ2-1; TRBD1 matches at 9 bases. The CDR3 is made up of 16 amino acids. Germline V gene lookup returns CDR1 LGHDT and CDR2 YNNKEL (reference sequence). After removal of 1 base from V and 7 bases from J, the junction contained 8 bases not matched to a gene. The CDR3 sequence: CASSQGDTGGWNEQFF. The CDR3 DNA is TGTGCCAGCAGCCAAGGAGATACAGGGGGCTGGAATGAGCAGTTCTTC.

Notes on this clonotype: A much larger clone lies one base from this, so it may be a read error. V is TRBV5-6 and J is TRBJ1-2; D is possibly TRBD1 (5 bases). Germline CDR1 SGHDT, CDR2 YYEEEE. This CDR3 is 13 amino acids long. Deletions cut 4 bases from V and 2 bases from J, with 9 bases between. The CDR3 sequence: CASSVKGNYGYTF. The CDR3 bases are TGTGCCAGCAGCGTAAAGGGGAACTATGGCTACACCTTC.

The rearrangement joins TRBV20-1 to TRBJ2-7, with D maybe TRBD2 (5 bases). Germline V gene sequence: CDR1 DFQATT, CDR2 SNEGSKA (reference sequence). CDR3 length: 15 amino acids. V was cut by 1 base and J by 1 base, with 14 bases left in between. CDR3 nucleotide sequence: TGCAGTGCTAGAGCACCAGCGGACGTATCCTACGAGCAGTACTTC. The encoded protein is CSARAPADVSYEQYF.

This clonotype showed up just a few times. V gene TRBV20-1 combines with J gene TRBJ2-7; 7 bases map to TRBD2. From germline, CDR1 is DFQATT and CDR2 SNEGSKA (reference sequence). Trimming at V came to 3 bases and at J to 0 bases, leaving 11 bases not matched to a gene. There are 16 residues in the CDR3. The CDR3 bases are TGCAGTGCTAGCCCCCGCGGGGCGGGAGTCTCCTACGAGCAGTACTTC. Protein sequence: CSASPRGAGVSYEQYF.

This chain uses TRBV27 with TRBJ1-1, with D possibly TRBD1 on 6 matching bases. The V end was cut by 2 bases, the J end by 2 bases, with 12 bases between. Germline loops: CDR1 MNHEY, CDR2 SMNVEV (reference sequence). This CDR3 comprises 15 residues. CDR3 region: CASSLLGTLNTEAFF. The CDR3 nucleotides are TGTGCCAGCAGTTTACTAGGGACACTTAACACTGAAGCTTTCTTT.

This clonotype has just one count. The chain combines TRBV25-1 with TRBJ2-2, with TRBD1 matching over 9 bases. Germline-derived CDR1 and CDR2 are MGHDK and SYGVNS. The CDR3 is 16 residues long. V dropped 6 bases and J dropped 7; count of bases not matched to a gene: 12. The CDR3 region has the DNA TGTGCCAGCAGCCGTCCCGGGACAGGGTTGGTCGGGGAGCTGTTTTTT. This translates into CASSRPGTGLVGELFF. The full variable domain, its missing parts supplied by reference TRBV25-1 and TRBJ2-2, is EADIYQTPRYLVIGTGKKITLECSQTMGHDKMYWYQQDPGMELHLIHYSYGVNSTEKGDLSSESTVSRIRTEHFPLTLESARPSHTSQYLCASSRPGTGLVGELFFGEGSRLTVL.

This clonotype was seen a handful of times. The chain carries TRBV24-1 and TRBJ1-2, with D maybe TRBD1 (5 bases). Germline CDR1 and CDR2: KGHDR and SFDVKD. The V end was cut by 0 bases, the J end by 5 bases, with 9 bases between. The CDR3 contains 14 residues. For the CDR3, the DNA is TGTGCCACCAGTGATTTGGGGACGTCTTATGGCTACACCTTC. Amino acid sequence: CATSDLGTSYGYTF.

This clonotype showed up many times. The CDR3 reads CASSLGGQSNEKLFF. The CDR3 nucleotides are TGTGCCAGCAGCTTAGGGGGACAGAGTAATGAAAAACTGTTTTTT. V gene TRBV7-3 combines with J gene TRBJ1-4; TRBD1 matches at 7 bases. V was clipped by 2 bases and J by 4 bases; unmatched bases: 4. CDR3 size: 15 residues. Germline CDR1 is SGHTA and CDR2 is FQGTGA.

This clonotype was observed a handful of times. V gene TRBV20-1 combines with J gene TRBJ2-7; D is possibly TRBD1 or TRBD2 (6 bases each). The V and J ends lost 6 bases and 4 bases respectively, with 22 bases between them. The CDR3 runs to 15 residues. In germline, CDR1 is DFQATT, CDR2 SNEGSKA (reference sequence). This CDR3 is CSAALEGGFGYEQYF. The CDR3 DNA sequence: TGCAGTGCCGCACTTGAGGGGGGCTTTGGGTACGAGCAGTACTTC.

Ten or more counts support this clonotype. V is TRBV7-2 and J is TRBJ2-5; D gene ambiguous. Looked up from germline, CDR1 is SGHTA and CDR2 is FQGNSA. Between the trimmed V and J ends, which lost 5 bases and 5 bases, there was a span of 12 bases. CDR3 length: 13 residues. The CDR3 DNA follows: TGTGCCAGCAGCCCCCGGCTAGAGGAGACCCAGTACTTC. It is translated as CASSPRLEETQYF.

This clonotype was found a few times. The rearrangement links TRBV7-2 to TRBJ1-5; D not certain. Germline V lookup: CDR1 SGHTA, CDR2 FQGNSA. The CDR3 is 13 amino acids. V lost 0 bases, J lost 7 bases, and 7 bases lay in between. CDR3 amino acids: CASSLALEQPQHF. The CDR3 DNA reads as TGTGCCAGCAGCTTAGCCCTGGAACAGCCCCAGCATTTT.

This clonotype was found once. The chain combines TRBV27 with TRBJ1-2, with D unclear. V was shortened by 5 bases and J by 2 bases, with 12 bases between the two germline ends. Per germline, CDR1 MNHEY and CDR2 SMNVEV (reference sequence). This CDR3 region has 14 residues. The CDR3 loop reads CASSVSATNYGYTF. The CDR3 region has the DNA TGTGCCAGCAGTGTTTCTGCCACCAACTATGGCTACACCTTC.

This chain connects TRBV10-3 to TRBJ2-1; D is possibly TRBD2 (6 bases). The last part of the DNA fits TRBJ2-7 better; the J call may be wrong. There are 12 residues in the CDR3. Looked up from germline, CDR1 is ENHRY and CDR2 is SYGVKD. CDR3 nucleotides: TGTGCCATCGGCGGGGAAGGCTACGAGCAGTACTTC. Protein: CAIGGEGYEQYF.

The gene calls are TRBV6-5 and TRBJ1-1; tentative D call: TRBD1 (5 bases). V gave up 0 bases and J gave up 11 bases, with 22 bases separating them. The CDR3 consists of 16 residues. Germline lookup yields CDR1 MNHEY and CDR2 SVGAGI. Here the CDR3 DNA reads TGTGCCAGCAGTTACTCGAAGAATGCAAGGGGACCCGCGGCTTTCTTT. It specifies CASSYSKNARGPAAFF.

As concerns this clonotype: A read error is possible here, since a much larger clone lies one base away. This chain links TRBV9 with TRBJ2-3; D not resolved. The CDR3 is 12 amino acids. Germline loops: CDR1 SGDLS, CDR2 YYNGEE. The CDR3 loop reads CVSSVGTDTQYF. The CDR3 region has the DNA TGTGTCAGCAGCGTAGGAACAGATACGCAGTATTTT.

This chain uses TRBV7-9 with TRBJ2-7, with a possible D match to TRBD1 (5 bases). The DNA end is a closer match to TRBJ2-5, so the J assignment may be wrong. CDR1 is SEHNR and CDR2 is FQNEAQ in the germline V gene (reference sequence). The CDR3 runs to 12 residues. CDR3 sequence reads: CASSLSGATQYF. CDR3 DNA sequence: TGTGCCAGCAGCTTATCTGGGGCGACCCAGTACTTC.

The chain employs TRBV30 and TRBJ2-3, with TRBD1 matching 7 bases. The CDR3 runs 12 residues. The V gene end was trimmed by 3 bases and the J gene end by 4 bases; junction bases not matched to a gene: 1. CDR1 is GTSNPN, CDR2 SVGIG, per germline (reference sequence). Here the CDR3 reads CAWSTGADTQYF. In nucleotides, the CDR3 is TGTGCCTGGAGCACAGGGGCAGATACGCAGTATTTT.

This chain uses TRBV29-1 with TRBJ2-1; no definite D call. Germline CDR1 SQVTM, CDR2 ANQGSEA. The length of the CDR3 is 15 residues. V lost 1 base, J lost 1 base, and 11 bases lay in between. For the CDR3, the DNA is TGCAGCGTTGAAGTTGGGCGTTCTTCCTACAATGAGCAGTTCTTC. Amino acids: CSVEVGRSSYNEQFF.

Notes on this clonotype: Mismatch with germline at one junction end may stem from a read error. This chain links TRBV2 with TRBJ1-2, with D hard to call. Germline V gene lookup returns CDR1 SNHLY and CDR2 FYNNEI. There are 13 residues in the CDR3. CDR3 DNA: TGTGCCAGCACAAGATATCCGGGCTATGGCTACATCTTC. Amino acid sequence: CASTRYPGYGYIF.

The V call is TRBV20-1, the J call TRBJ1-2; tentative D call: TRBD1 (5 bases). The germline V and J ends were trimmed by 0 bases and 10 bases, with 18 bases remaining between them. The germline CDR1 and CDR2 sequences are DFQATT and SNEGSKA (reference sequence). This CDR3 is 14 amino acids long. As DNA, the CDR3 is TGCAGTGCTAGAGACCAAGGGACGGCTCGCGACTACACCTTC. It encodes CSARDQGTARDYTF.

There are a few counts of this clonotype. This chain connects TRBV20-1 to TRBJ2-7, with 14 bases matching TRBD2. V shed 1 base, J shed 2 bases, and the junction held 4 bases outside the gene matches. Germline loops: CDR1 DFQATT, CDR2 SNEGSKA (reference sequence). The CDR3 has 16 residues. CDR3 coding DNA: TGCAGTGCTAGAGGCGGGACTAGCGGGAGCACCTACGAGCAGTACTTC. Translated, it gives CSARGGTSGSTYEQYF.

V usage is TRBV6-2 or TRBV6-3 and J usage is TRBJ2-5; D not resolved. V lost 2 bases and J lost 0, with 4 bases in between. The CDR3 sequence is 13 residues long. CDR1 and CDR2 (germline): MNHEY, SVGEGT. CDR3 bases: TGTGCCAGCAGTTACGGGCACCAAGAGACCCAGTACTTC. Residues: CASSYGHQETQYF.

DNA for the CDR3: TGCAGTGCTAGAGGCGGGGAAACACAGAGGCAGTACTTC. Residues: CSARGGETQRQYF. V gene TRBV20-1 combines with J gene TRBJ2-7, with D possibly matching TRBD2 (6 bases). The CDR3 runs to 13 residues. Germline-derived CDR1 and CDR2 are DFQATT and SNEGSKA (reference sequence). Trimming stripped 1 base from V and 9 bases from J, with 16 bases between.

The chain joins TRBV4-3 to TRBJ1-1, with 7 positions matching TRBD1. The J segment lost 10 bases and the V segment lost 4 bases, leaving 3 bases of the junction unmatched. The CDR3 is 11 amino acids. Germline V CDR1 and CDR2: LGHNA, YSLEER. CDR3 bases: TGCGCCAGCAGCCCCAGGGGGGGAGCTTTCTTT. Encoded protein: CASSPRGGAFF.

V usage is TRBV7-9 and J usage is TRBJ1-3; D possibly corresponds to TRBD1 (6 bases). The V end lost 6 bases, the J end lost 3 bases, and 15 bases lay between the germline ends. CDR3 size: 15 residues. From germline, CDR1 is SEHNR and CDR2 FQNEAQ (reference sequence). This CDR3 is CASSFTGTIGNTIYF. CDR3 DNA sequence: TGTGCCAGCAGTTTCACAGGGACAATTGGAAACACCATATATTTT.